This T cell receptor (beta chain) derives from a study of Graves' ophthalmopathy and Graves' hyperthyroidism. Amplified material comprised TCR beta CDR3 regions derived from RNA transcripts. Second-round multiplex PCR came after first-round RT-PCR with HTBI primers. TCRdb used MiXCR to reprocess the multiplex PCR reads, holding one entry per CDR3 protein. The table shows roughly 700,000 distinct CDR3 sequences, with around 40% occurring only once. V gave up 1 base and J gave up 9 bases, with 15 bases separating them. This CDR3 has 13 residues. Germline V lookup: CDR1 DFQATT, CDR2 SNEGSKA (reference sequence).

V gene TRBV20-1 combines with J gene TRBJ2-5; D unresolved. Input material: peripheral blood. The TCR sequence derives from an adult man with Graves' ophthalmopathy. The CDR3 bases are TGCAGTGCTAGAGTACAAGGAGCCGGTTCCCAGTACTTC. Translation gives CSARVQGAGSQYF.